This TCR beta chain was sequenced during a study of identical twins. The study, taken as a whole, reports: Carriage of fewer insertions was seen in abundant cord blood beta clonotypes, whereas memory repertoires showed none.

In the case of this clonotype: No antigen is known for it.

TCRdb called the 5' RACE reads again in MiXCR, with one record for every CDR3 protein. Of nearly 650,000 distinct CDR3 sequences listed, roughly 6.6% were seen once; the top ten hold roughly 1.6%. This sample also appeared in a second study, on yellow fever vaccine responses in identical twins.

This clonotype was obtained from a woman aged 18-30 years in good health. Sequencing was done on a sample of PBMCs.

CDR3 coding DNA: TGTGCCAGCAGCGCGCGACTAGCGGGGTCCTACGAGCAGTACTTC. Translation: CASSARLAGSYEQYF. The chain joins TRBV7-2 to TRBJ2-7, with 11 bases lining up with TRBD2. Germline CDR1 and CDR2: SGHTA and FQGNSA. V dropped 5 bases and J dropped 1; count of bases not matched to a gene: 4. The CDR3 loop spans 15 amino acids.